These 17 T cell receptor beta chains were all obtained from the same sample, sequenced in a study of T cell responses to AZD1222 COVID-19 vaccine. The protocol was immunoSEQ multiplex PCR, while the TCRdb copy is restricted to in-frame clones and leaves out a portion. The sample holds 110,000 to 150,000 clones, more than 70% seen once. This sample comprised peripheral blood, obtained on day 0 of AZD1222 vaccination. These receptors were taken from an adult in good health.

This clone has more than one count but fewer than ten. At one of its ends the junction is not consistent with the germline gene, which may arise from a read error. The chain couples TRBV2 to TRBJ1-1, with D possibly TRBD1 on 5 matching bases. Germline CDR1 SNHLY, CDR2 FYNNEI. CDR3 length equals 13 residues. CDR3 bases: TGTGCCAGCAGCGAAGACAGGAACACTGAAGCTTTCTTT. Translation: CASSEDRNTEAFF.

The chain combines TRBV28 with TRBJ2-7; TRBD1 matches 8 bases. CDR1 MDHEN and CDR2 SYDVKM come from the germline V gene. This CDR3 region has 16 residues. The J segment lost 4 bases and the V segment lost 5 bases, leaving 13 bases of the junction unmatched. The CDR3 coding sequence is TGTGCCAGCAGTCCTAGGTTGACAGGGGAAGTATACGAGCAGTACTTC. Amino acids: CASSPRLTGEVYEQYF.

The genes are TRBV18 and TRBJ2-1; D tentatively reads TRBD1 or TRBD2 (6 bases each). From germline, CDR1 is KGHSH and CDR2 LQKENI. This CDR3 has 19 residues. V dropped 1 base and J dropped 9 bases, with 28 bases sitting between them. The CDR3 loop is CASSPREILGGTIWVEQFF. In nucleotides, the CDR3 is TGTGCCAGCTCACCACGGGAGATCTTAGGCGGGACAATATGGGTTGAGCAGTTCTTC.

CDR3 coding DNA: TGTGCCAGCAGCTTGGCGAGCAGGGATGAGCAGTTCTTC. This translates into CASSLASRDEQFF. The chain couples TRBV5-6 to TRBJ2-1; D is possibly TRBD1 (5 bases). There are 13 residues in the CDR3. The V gene lost 0 bases and the J gene lost 8 bases, with 9 bases spanning the gap. Germline assignment: CDR1 SGHDT and CDR2 YYEEEE.

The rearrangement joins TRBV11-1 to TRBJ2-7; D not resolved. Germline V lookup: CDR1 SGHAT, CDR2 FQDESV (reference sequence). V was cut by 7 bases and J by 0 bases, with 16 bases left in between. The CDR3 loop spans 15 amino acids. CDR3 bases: TGTGCCAGCACCCCTAATACGGGCGGCTCCTACGAGCAGTACTTC. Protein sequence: CASTPNTGGSYEQYF.

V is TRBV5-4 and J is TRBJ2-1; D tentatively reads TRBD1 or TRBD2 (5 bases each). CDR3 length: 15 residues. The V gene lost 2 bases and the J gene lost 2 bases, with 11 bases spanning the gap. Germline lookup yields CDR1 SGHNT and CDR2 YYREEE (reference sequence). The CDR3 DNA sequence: TGTGCCAGCAGCTTCCGGGACCGAACCTACAATGAGCAGTTCTTC. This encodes CASSFRDRTYNEQFF.

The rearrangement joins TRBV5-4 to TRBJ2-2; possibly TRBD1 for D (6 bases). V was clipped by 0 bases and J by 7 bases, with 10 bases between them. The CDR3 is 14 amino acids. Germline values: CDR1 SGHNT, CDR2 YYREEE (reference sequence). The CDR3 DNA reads TGTGCCAGCAGCTTGGGGGGGCTCGGCGGGGAGCTGTTTTTT. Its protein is CASSLGGLGGELFF.

CDR3 sequence reads: CASSQADMGLTGNQPQHF. The CDR3 bases are TGCGCCAGCAGCCAAGCCGACATGGGCCTTACTGGCAATCAGCCCCAGCATTTT. The chain carries TRBV4-1 and TRBJ1-5; the D is unclear. V was cut by 1 base and J by 2 bases, with 18 bases left in between. This CDR3 has 18 amino acids. CDR1 MGHRA and CDR2 YSYEKL come from the germline V gene.

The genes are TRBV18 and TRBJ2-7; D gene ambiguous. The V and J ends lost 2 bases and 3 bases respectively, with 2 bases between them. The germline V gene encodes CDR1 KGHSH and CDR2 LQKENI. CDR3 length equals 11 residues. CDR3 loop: CASSPDYEQYF. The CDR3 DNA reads TGTGCCAGCTCACCAGACTACGAGCAGTACTTC.

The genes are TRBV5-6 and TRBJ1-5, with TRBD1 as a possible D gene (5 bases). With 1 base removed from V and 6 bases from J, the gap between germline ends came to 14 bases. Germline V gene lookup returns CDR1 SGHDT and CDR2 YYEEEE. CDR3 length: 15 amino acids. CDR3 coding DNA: TGTGCCAGCAGCTTGAGGTGGCAGGGAAGTCAGCCCCAGCATTTT. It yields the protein CASSLRWQGSQPQHF. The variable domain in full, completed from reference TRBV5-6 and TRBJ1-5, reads DAGVTQSPTHLIKTRGQQVTLRCSPKSGHDTVSWYQQALGQGPQFIFQYYEEEERQRGNFPDRFSGHQFPNYSSELNVNALLLGDSALYLCASSLRWQGSQPQHFGDGTRLSIL.

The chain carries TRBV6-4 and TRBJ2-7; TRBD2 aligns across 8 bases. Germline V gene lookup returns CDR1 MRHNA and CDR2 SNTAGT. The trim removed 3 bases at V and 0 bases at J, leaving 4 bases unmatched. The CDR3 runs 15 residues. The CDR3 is CASSENSGTSYEQYF. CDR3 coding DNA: TGTGCCAGCAGTGAAAATAGCGGGACCTCCTACGAGCAGTACTTC.

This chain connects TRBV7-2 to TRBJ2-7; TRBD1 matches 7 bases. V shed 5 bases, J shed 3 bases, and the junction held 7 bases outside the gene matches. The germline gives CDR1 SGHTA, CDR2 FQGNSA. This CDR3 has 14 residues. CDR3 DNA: TGTGCCAGCAGCCGCTGGACAGGACTCTACGAGCAGTACTTC. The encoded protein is CASSRWTGLYEQYF.

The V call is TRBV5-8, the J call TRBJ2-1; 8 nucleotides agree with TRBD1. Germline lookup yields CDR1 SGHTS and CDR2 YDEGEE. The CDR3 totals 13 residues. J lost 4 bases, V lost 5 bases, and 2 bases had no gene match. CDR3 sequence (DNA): TGTGCCAGCAGGAGGACAGGGTACAATGAGCAGTTCTTC. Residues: CASRRTGYNEQFF.

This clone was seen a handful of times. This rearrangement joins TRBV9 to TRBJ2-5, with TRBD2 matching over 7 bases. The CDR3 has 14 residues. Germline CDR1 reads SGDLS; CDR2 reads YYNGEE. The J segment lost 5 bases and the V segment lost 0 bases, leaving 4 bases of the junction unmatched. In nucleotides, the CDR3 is TGTGCCAGCAGCGTAGTAGGGGAGGGGGAGACCCAGTACTTC. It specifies CASSVVGEGETQYF.

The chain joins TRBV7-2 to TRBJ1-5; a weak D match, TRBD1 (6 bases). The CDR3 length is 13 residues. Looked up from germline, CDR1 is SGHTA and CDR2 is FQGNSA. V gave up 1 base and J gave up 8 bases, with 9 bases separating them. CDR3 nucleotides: TGTGCCAGCAGCTTAGTGGGGGCCAAGCCCCAGCATTTT. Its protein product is CASSLVGAKPQHF.

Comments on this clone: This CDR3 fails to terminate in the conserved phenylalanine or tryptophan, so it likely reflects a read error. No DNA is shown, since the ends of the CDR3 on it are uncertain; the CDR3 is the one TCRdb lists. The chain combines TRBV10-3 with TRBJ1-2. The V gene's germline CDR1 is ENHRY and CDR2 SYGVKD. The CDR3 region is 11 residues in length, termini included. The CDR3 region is CAITARPGATG.

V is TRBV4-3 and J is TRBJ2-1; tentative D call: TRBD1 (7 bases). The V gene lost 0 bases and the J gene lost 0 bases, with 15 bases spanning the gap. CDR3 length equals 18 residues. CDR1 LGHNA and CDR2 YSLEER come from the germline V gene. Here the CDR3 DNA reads TGCGCCAGCAGCCAAGATCCCGCAGGGGGGACCTCCTACAATGAGCAGTTCTTC. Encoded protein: CASSQDPAGGTSYNEQFF.